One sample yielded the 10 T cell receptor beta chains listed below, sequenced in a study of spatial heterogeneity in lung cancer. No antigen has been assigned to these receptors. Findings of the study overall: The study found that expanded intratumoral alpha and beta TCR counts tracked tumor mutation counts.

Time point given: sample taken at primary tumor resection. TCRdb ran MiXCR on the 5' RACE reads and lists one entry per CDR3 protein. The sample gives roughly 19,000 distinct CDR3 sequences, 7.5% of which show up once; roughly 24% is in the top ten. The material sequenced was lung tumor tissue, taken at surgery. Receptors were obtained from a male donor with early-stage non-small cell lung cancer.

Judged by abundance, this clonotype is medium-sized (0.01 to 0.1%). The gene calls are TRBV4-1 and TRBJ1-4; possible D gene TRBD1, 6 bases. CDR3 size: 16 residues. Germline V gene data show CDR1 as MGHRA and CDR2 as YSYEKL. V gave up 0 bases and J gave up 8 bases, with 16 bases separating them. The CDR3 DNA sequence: TGCGCCAGCAGCCAAGAGGGACACATAGGGGGAGAAAAACTGTTTTTT. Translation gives CASSQEGHIGGEKLFF.

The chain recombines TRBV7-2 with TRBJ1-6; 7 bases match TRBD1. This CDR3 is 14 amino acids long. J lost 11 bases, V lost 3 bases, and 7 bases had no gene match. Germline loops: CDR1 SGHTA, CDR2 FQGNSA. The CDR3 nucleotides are TGTGCCAGCAGCTTGGGACAGATCAAGACACCCCTCCACTTT. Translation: CASSLGQIKTPLHF.

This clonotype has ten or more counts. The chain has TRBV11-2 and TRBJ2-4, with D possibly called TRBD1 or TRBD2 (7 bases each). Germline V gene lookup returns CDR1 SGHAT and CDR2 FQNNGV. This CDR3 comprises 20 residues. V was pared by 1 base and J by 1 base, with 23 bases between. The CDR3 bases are TGTGCCAGCAGCTTAGTTGTGGCAGGGGGGGGTAAAGGCGCCAAAAACATTCAGTACTTC. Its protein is CASSLVVAGGGKGAKNIQYF.

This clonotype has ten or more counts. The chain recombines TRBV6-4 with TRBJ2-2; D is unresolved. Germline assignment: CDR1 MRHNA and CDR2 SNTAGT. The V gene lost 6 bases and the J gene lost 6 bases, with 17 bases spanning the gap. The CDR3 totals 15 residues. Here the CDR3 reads CASRPGPESPGELFF. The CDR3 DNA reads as TGTGCCAGCAGACCGGGCCCAGAAAGTCCCGGGGAGCTGTTTTTT.

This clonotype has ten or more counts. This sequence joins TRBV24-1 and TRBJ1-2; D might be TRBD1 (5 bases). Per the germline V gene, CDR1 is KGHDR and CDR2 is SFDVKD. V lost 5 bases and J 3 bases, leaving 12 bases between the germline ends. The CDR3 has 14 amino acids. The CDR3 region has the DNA TGTGCCACCAGTGGGGGCCAGGGTCACTATGGCTACACCTTC. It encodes CATSGGQGHYGYTF.

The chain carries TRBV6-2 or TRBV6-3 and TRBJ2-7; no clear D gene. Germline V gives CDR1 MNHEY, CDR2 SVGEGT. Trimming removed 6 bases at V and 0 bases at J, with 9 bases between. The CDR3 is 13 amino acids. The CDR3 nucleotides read TGTGCCAGCAGGGACGGCTACTCCTACGAGCAGTACTTC. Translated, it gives CASRDGYSYEQYF.

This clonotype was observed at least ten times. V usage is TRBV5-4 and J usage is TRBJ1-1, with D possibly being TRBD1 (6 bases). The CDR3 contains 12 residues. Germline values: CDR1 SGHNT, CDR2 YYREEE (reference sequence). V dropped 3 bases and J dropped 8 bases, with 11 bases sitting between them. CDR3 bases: TGTGCCAGCAGCTGGGGGCGAGGCGAAGCTTTCTTT. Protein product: CASSWGRGEAFF.

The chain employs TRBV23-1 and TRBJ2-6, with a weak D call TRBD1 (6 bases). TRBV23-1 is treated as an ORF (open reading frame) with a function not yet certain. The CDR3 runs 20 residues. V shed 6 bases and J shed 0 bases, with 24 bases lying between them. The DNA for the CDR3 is TGCGCCAGCAGACGGCATAAGCTAGACCAGGGGAGCTCTGGGGCCAACGTCCTGACTTTC. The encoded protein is CASRRHKLDQGSSGANVLTF.

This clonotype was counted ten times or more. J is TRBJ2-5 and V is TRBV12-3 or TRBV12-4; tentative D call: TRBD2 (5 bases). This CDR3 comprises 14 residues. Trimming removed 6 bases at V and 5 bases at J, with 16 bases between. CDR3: CASSLSGGRETQYF. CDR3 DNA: TGTGCCAGCAGCTTGAGTGGCGGGCGTGAGACCCAGTACTTC.

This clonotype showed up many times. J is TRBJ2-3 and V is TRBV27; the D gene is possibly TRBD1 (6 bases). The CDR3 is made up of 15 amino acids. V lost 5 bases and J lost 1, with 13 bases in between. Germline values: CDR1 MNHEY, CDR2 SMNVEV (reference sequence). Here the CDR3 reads CASSPRGVGTDTQYF. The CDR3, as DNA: TGTGCCAGCAGTCCCAGGGGTGTTGGCACAGATACGCAGTATTTT.